This T cell receptor (beta chain) was observed in a study of blood T cell repertoires in COVID-19. Overall study: Donors in the United States, Italy and Spain gave samples during acute or convalescent COVID-19.

Trimming took 3 bases from V and 6 from J, leaving 13 bases between them. From germline, CDR1 is SGHRS and CDR2 YFSETQ. This CDR3 comprises 13 residues. Profiled with immunoSEQ multiplex PCR; TCRdb holds only in-frame clones, not every one. The sample comprises fewer than 75,000 clones, 65% to 85% of which are singletons, and over 40% rests with the top ten. The sequence was collected from a human donor in a cohort sampled during active COVID-19. The chain uses TRBV5-1 and TRBJ2-7, with D possibly TRBD1 on 6 matching bases. Sequences were obtained from peripheral blood. The CDR3 loop is CASSSLQGREQYF. The CDR3 DNA is TGCGCCAGCAGCTCCTTACAGGGCCGCGAGCAGTACTTC.